The 14 T cell receptor beta chains below were found in one sample sequenced in a study of blood T cell repertoires in COVID-19. TCRdb's copy holds only in-frame clones and misses some; the assay was immunoSEQ multiplex PCR. The sample shows about 250,000 clones, roughly four fifths of them seen only once. The sample consisted of peripheral blood. These receptors came from a man aged 80 or over with acute or convalescent COVID-19.

The chain employs TRBV9 and TRBJ1-1; 9 bases align to TRBD1. Germline CDR1 SGDLS, CDR2 YYNGEE. This CDR3 spans 17 amino acids. V shed 8 bases and J 1 base; nucleotides not matched to a gene: 15. Here the CDR3 DNA reads TGTGCCAGGGTAAGGGGAGGGGACAGGGCGAAGAACACTGAAGCTTTCTTT. Translating gives CARVRGGDRAKNTEAFF.

The J gene is TRBJ2-7, the V gene TRBV7-6; 8 positions match TRBD2. The ends lost 3 bases at V and 8 bases at J; junction bases unmatched: 12. This CDR3 contains 15 residues. The germline gives CDR1 SGHVS, CDR2 FNYEAQ. In DNA form, the CDR3 reads TGTGCCAGCAGCTTCGGTGTTCCGGGGGGGGAAAAGCAGTACTTC. Translating it yields CASSFGVPGGEKQYF.

The chain recombines TRBV30 with TRBJ1-1; weak D call: TRBD1 (6 bases). This CDR3 spans 16 amino acids. The V gene lost 0 bases and the J gene lost 0 bases, with 14 bases spanning the gap. Germline V lookup: CDR1 GTSNPN, CDR2 SVGIG (reference sequence). For the CDR3, the DNA is TGTGCCTGGAGTGTTCGTGACAGGTCCTTGAACACTGAAGCTTTCTTT. It yields the protein CAWSVRDRSLNTEAFF.

The chain combines TRBV28 with TRBJ1-2; no definite D call. Germline CDR1 is MDHEN and CDR2 is SYDVKM. V gave up 3 bases and J gave up 0 bases, with 11 bases separating them. The CDR3 is made up of 15 amino acids. The CDR3 DNA is TGTGCCAGCAGTTTTCTGCGGGCAGCTAACTATGGCTACACCTTC. This gives the protein CASSFLRAANYGYTF.

The rearrangement links TRBV2 to TRBJ1-6; no definite D call. V lost 9 bases to trimming and J lost 9 bases, with 12 bases between them. Germline V gives CDR1 SNHLY, CDR2 FYNNEI. The CDR3 loop spans 12 amino acids. The CDR3 region has the DNA TGTGCCAGGAGGAGTTTAGGTTCACCCCTCCACTTT. Amino acids: CARRSLGSPLHF.

This chain joins TRBV15 and TRBJ2-7; the D gene is possibly TRBD2 (5 bases). Germline lookup yields CDR1 LNHNV and CDR2 YYDKDF (reference sequence). The V and J ends lost 8 bases and 0 bases respectively, with 14 bases between them. This CDR3 is 14 amino acids long. The CDR3 DNA is TGTGCCACCTCTGAGGGAATAGGCTCCTACGAGCAGTACTTC. Amino acids: CATSEGIGSYEQYF. The variable domain in full, with the rest retrieved from reference TRBV15 and TRBJ2-7, is DAMVIQNPRYQVTQFGKPVTLSCSQTLNHNVMYWYQQKSSQAPKLLFHYYDKDFNNEADTPDNFQSRRPNTSFCFLDIRSPGLGDTAMYLCATSEGIGSYEQYFGPGTRLTVT.

The genes are TRBV15 and TRBJ2-7; perhaps TRBD2 as D (7 bases). Germline V gene data show CDR1 as LNHNV and CDR2 as YYDKDF (reference sequence). V was clipped by 6 bases and J by 2 bases, with 20 bases between them. CDR3 size: 16 residues. The DNA for the CDR3 is TGTGCCACCAGTATAAGGGGGGGGGCGAAACCCTACGAGCAGTACTTC. It specifies CATSIRGGAKPYEQYF.

The J gene is TRBJ1-2, the V gene TRBV19; tentative D call: TRBD1 (6 bases). From germline, CDR1 is LNHDA and CDR2 SQIVND (reference sequence). There are 13 residues in the CDR3. Trimming took off 9 bases at V and 5 bases at J, with 16 bases between the two ends. The CDR3 sequence: CASNQGRVYGYTF. The CDR3 DNA reads as TGTGCCAGCAACCAGGGGAGGGTATATGGCTACACCTTC.

In this sample, this clone turned up once. The chain is built from TRBV11-1 and TRBJ2-5; 7 positions match TRBD1. Germline CDR1 SGHAT, CDR2 FQDESV (reference sequence). The V gene end was trimmed by 3 bases and the J gene end by 1 base; junction bases not matched to a gene: 5. This CDR3 spans 15 amino acids. CDR3 nucleotides: TGTGCCAGCAGCTTTGGGACAGCATCCCAAGAGACCCAGTACTTC. It yields the protein CASSFGTASQETQYF.

The chain links TRBV6-5 to TRBJ2-7, with D tentatively TRBD1 (6 bases). Germline V gives CDR1 MNHEY, CDR2 SVGAGI. V was trimmed by 6 bases and J by 2 bases, leaving 17 bases between them. This CDR3 has 15 residues. CDR3 in amino acids: CASRRDRSPTYEQYF. The CDR3 nucleotides are TGTGCCAGCAGGCGAGACAGGTCCCCGACCTACGAGCAGTACTTC.

The J gene is TRBJ2-2, the V gene TRBV6-2 or TRBV6-3, with a possible D match to TRBD2 (5 bases). Trimming shortened V by 2 bases and J by 5 bases, and 9 bases separated the two germline ends. The germline V gene encodes CDR1 MNHEY and CDR2 SVGEGT. The CDR3 spans 14 residues. In DNA, the CDR3 is TGTGCCAGCAGTTACCCGCGGGCGACCGGGGAGCTGTTTTTT. It encodes CASSYPRATGELFF.

This clone was seen repeatedly, ten times or more. The chain joins TRBV6-5 to TRBJ2-7; 9 bases are a match to TRBD1. Germline CDR1 is MNHEY and CDR2 is SVGAGI. The V gene end was trimmed by 8 bases and the J gene end by 2 bases; junction bases not matched to a gene: 7. The CDR3 loop spans 14 amino acids. In DNA form, the CDR3 reads TGTGCCAGCCGAAGGGGACAGGGACCCTACGAGCAGTACTTC. It is translated as CASRRGQGPYEQYF.

V gene TRBV6-1 combines with J gene TRBJ2-1; 10 nucleotides align to TRBD1. Trimming removed 4 bases from V and 0 bases from J; junction bases left unmatched: 12. CDR1 MNHNS and CDR2 SASEGT come from the germline V gene. This CDR3 contains 19 residues. The CDR3 DNA reads as TGTGCCAGCAGTGGACGGACAGGGGGGACAAGGGGCTCCTACAATGAGCAGTTCTTC. This gives the protein CASSGRTGGTRGSYNEQFF.

The chain joins TRBV27 to TRBJ1-5; no firm D call. Trimming pared 5 bases from V and 0 bases from J, leaving 11 bases between. Germline CDR1 reads MNHEY; CDR2 reads SMNVEV (reference sequence). The CDR3 sequence is 15 residues long. CDR3 protein: CASSRFGISNQPQHF. CDR3 in DNA: TGTGCCAGCAGTCGTTTCGGGATTAGCAATCAGCCCCAGCATTTT.